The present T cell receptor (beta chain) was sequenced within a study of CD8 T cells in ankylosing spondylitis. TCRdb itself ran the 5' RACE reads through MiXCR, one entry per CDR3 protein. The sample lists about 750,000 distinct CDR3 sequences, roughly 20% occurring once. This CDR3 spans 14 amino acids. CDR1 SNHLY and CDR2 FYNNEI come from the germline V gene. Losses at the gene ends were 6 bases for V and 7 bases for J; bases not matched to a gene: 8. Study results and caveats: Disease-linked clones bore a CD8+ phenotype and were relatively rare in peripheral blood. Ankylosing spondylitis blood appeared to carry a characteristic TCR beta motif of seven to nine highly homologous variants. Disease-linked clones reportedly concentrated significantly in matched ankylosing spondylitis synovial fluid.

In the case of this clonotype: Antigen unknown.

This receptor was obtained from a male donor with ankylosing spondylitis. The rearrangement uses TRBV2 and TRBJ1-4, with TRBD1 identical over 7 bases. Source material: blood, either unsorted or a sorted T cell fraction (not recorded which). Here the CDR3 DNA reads TGTGCCAGCAGGATGCAGGGGGTCGGTGAAAAACTGTTTTTT. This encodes CASRMQGVGEKLFF. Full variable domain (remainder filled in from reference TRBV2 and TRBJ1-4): EPEVTQTPSHQVTQMGQEVILRCVPISNHLYFYWYRQILGQKVEFLVSFYNNEISEKSEIFDDQFSVERPDGSNFTLKIRSTKLEDSAMYFCASRMQGVGEKLFFGSGTQLSVL.